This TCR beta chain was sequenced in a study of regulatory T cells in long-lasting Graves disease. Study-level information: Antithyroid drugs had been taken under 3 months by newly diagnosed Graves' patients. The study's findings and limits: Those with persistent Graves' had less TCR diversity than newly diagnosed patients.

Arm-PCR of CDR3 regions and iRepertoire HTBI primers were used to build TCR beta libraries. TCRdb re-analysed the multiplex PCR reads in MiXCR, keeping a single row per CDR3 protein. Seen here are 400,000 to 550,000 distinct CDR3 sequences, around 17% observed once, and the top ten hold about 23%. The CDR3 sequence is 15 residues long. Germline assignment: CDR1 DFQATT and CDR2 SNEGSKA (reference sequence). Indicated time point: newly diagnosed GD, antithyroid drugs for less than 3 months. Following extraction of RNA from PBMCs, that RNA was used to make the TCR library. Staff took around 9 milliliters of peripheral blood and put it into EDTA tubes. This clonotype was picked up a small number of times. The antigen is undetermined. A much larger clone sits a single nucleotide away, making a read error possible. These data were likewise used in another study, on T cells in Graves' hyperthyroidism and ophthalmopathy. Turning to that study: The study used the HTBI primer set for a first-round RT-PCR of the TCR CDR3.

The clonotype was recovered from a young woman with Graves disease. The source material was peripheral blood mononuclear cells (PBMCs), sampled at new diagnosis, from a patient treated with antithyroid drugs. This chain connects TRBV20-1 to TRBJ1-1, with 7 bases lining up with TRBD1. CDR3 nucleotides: TGCAGTGCCCTCTGGACAGGCCGCACCCTCCAGGGAGCTTCCTTT. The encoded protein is CSALWTGRTLQGASF.